Each of the 21 T cell receptor beta chains below was sequenced from the same sample in a study of control samples from healthy donors and cancer patients. The method was immunoSEQ multiplex PCR; TCRdb's version includes in-frame clones alone and lacks a portion of them. The table has 100,000 to 150,000 clones, around 90% seen once. Sequencing was performed on blood. All receptors derive from a man aged 18 to 29 in good health.

The chain links TRBV21-1 to TRBJ2-5; the table's D call of TRBD1 was not tested on the DNA. TRBV21-1 constitutes a pseudogene. CDR3 length: 14 residues. CDR3 region: CATPKLGRQETQYF. The CDR3 DNA is TGTGCCACCCCTAAACTGGGCAGACAAGAGACCCAGTACTTC.

This sequence joins TRBV2 and TRBJ2-3; TRBD1 aligns across 9 bases. The CDR3 is made up of 15 amino acids. The J segment lost 6 bases and the V segment lost 6 bases, leaving 10 bases of the junction unmatched. Per germline, CDR1 SNHLY and CDR2 FYNNEI. CDR3: CASRLRTGEVDTQYF. In DNA form, the CDR3 reads TGTGCCAGCAGGCTTAGGACAGGGGAGGTGGATACGCAGTATTTT.

This chain joins TRBV6-5 and TRBJ1-4; the D gene is possibly TRBD1 (5 bases). Trimming shortened V by 5 bases and J by 8 bases, and 9 bases separated the two germline ends. The CDR3 sequence is 12 residues long. Germline V lookup: CDR1 MNHEY, CDR2 SVGAGI. CDR3 protein: CASSLEGEKLFF. CDR3 in DNA: TGTGCCAGCAGTCTCGAGGGGGAAAAACTGTTTTTT.

The chain joins TRBV18 to TRBJ1-5; D might be TRBD1 (6 bases). The V gene lost 3 bases and the J gene lost 5 bases, with 11 bases spanning the gap. The germline CDR1 and CDR2 sequences are KGHSH and LQKENI. The CDR3 is made up of 14 amino acids. CDR3 amino acids: CASSPGQHDQPQHF. CDR3 sequence (DNA): TGTGCCAGCTCACCTGGACAGCATGATCAGCCCCAGCATTTT.

The chain links TRBV6-5 to TRBJ2-1; no reliable D call. This CDR3 contains 16 residues. Trimming shortened V by 2 bases and J by 1 base, and 12 bases separated the two germline ends. Germline assignment: CDR1 MNHEY and CDR2 SVGAGI. The DNA for the CDR3 is TGTGCCAGCAGTTACCGAATGACTCCGTCCTACAATGAGCAGTTCTTC. Translating gives CASSYRMTPSYNEQFF.

J is TRBJ1-2 and V is TRBV4-2, with 7 nucleotides matching TRBD1. The CDR3 length is 15 residues. The J segment lost 4 bases and the V segment lost 4 bases, leaving 9 bases of the junction unmatched. Germline CDR1 LGHNA, CDR2 YNFKEQ. The CDR3: CASSPTTGVAYGYTF. In DNA form, the CDR3 reads TGTGCCAGCAGCCCGACCACAGGGGTGGCCTATGGCTACACCTTC.

The chain is built from TRBV3-1 (or the pseudogene TRBV3-2) and TRBJ2-7; TRBD1 agrees at 8 bases. The length of the CDR3 is 14 residues. Trimming cost V 4 bases and J 5 bases; bases outside gene matches: 7. CDR1 is LGHDT, CDR2 YNNKEL, per germline (reference sequence). This CDR3 is CASSPRDRSNEQYF. The CDR3 DNA reads TGTGCCAGCAGCCCCCGGGACAGGTCCAACGAGCAGTACTTC.

V is TRBV4-1 and J is TRBJ2-3; 9 nucleotides agree with TRBD1. V gave up 2 bases and J gave up 0 bases; unmatched junction bases: 3. This CDR3 comprises 16 residues. The germline V gene has CDR1 MGHRA and CDR2 YSYEKL. The CDR3 sequence is CASSQFDRGSTDTQYF. CDR3 DNA sequence: TGCGCCAGCAGCCAATTCGACAGGGGGAGCACAGATACGCAGTATTTT.

This chain connects TRBV5-1 to TRBJ2-7, with D possibly TRBD2 on 6 matching bases. This CDR3 has 16 residues. V was shortened by 0 bases and J by 0 bases, with 13 bases between the two germline ends. From germline, CDR1 is SGHRS and CDR2 YFSETQ. The CDR3 DNA is TGCGCCAGCAGCTTGGCCGCGGGACCGAACTCCTACGAGCAGTACTTC. It specifies CASSLAAGPNSYEQYF.

V is TRBV7-2 and J is TRBJ1-2; D gene uncertain. V gave up 5 bases and J gave up 4 bases, with 17 bases separating them. In germline, CDR1 is SGHTA, CDR2 FQGNSA. The CDR3 has 15 amino acids. The CDR3 here is CASSPYTGFGYGYTF. CDR3 DNA sequence: TGTGCCAGCAGCCCCTACACGGGATTCGGCTATGGCTACACCTTC.

The rearrangement joins TRBV18 to TRBJ1-4; D is undetermined. Germline CDR1 reads KGHSH; CDR2 reads LQKENI. This CDR3 has 16 amino acids. V dropped 3 bases and J dropped 5 bases, with 16 bases sitting between them. CDR3 amino acids: CASSPPGWEENEKLFF. The CDR3 DNA is TGTGCCAGCTCACCGCCGGGATGGGAGGAGAATGAAAAACTGTTTTTT.

The chain is built from TRBV11-2 and TRBJ1-3; D remains ambiguous. From germline, CDR1 is SGHAT and CDR2 FQNNGV. The CDR3 has 14 residues. V shed 6 bases and J shed 0 bases, with 9 bases lying between them. The CDR3 DNA reads TGTGCCAGCAGGTACCTTTACTCTGGAAACACCATATATTTT. Encoded protein: CASRYLYSGNTIYF.

The rearrangement links TRBV9 to TRBJ2-6; weak D call: TRBD2 (5 bases). CDR3 length: 15 residues. Germline V gene lookup returns CDR1 SGDLS and CDR2 YYNGEE. Trimming stripped 3 bases from V and 0 bases from J, with 7 bases between. In DNA form, the CDR3 reads TGTGCCAGCAGCGCTAGCAACTCTGGGGCCAACGTCCTGACTTTC. Protein sequence: CASSASNSGANVLTF.

The rearrangement joins TRBV13 to TRBJ1-6, with 8 bases that match TRBD1. This CDR3 spans 15 amino acids. V gave up 2 bases and J gave up 8 bases; unmatched junction bases: 5. Per germline, CDR1 PRHDT and CDR2 FYEKMQ (reference sequence). The CDR3 is CASSLKAQGDSPLHF. The CDR3 DNA reads as TGTGCCAGCAGCTTAAAGGCACAGGGGGATTCACCCCTCCACTTT.

The chain combines TRBV4-2 with TRBJ1-1; D not resolved. The CDR3 spans 14 residues. V was clipped by 1 base and J by 3 bases, with 9 bases between them. The germline CDR1 and CDR2 sequences are LGHNA and YNFKEQ. The CDR3: CASSQGSRYTEAFF. The CDR3 bases are TGTGCCAGCAGCCAAGGCTCCCGGTACACTGAAGCTTTCTTT.

This rearrangement joins TRBV7-9 to TRBJ2-5; either TRBD1 or TRBD2 may fit D (5 bases each). The CDR3 contains 16 residues. The V gene's germline CDR1 is SEHNR and CDR2 FQNEAQ (reference sequence). Trimming stripped 5 bases from V and 1 base from J, with 17 bases between. The CDR3 nucleotides are TGTGCCAGCAGCCCAGGAACAGGACTCACCCAAGAGACCCAGTACTTC. Translated, it gives CASSPGTGLTQETQYF. Full variable domain (missing parts from reference TRBV7-9 and TRBJ2-5): DTGVSQNPRHKITKRGQNVTFRCDPISEHNRLYWYRQTLGQGPEFLTYFQNEAQLEKSRLLSDRFSAERPKGSFSTLEIQRTEQGDSAMYLCASSPGTGLTQETQYFGPGTRLLVL.

The chain combines TRBV30 with TRBJ1-1; the D gene is possibly TRBD1 (5 bases). The CDR3 spans 14 residues. The germline V and J ends were trimmed by 0 bases and 4 bases, with 12 bases remaining between them. Germline V gene data show CDR1 as GTSNPN and CDR2 as SVGIG (reference sequence). The CDR3 sequence is CAWSVLAGPTEAFF. CDR3 DNA sequence: TGTGCCTGGAGTGTACTGGCAGGGCCCACTGAAGCTTTCTTT.

For the CDR3, the DNA is TGTGCCAGCAGCCCGACAGGGGGCCAAGATACGCAGTATTTT. Translation gives CASSPTGGQDTQYF. The chain combines TRBV6-5 with TRBJ2-3; 10 bases are a match to TRBD1. The CDR3 is made up of 14 amino acids. V gave up 6 bases and J gave up 5 bases; unmatched junction bases: 5. Germline CDR1 is MNHEY and CDR2 is SVGAGI.

This sequence joins TRBV10-2 and TRBJ1-4; D not certain. Germline assignment: CDR1 WSHSY and CDR2 SAAADI. The CDR3 runs to 13 residues. The V and J ends lost 3 bases and 5 bases respectively, with 7 bases between them. The CDR3 is CASSDRVNEKLFF. CDR3 bases: TGCGCCAGCAGTGACAGAGTAAATGAAAAACTGTTTTTT.

This sequence joins TRBV5-5 and TRBJ1-3, with unresolved D. The V end lost 5 bases, the J end lost 4 bases, and 13 bases lay between the germline ends. The CDR3 sequence is 14 residues long. Germline V gene data show CDR1 as SGHKS and CDR2 as YYEKEE (reference sequence). The CDR3 sequence: CASRPWAAGNTIYF. As DNA, the CDR3 is TGTGCCAGCAGGCCCTGGGCGGCAGGAAACACCATATATTTT.

The chain combines TRBV5-6 with TRBJ2-7; D unclear. The CDR3 is 11 residues long. CDR1 is SGHDT, CDR2 YYEEEE, per germline. V lost 1 base and J lost 5, with 4 bases in between. This chain's CDR3 is CASSLFHEQYF. CDR3 bases: TGTGCCAGCAGCTTGTTCCACGAGCAGTACTTC.